This T cell receptor (beta chain) derives from a study of T cell changes during pregnancy in multiple sclerosis. Measured with immunoSEQ multiplex PCR; TCRdb has only the in-frame clones, and not every one. The table lists some 120,000 clones, 92% of them singletons, with 1.5% in the top ten. The CDR3 is 15 amino acids. Losses at the gene ends were 7 bases for V and 1 base for J; bases not matched to a gene: 6. Germline-derived CDR1 and CDR2 are MDHEN and SYDVKM. The TCR was taken from a female donor with multiple sclerosis, enrolled in a pregnancy study. Specimen: peripheral blood, collected in the third trimester of pregnancy. The V gene is TRBV28, the J gene TRBJ1-2; the match to TRBD1 covers 10 bases. The CDR3 nucleotides are TGTGCCAGCAAACCGACAGGGGGCGGTAACTATGGCTACACCTTC. Translating it yields CASKPTGGGNYGYTF.